The T cell receptor (beta chain) described here comes from a study of CD8 T cells in ankylosing spondylitis. Only a few counts were recorded for this clonotype. What it binds is unknown. Libraries of TCR beta came from quantitative 5'-RACE with molecular barcodes. TCRdb independently ran MiXCR on the 5' RACE reads; one entry per CDR3 protein. The sample has 700,000 or so distinct CDR3 sequences; under 20% are singletons. Findings of the study overall: Ankylosing spondylitis blood appeared to carry a characteristic TCR beta motif of roughly 8 highly homologous variants. A number of the motif variants had already been described in reactive arthritis synovial fluid and blood. In ankylosing spondylitis patients, matched synovial fluid reportedly showed significant enrichment of disease-linked clones.

Germline V CDR1 and CDR2: ENHRY, SYGVKD. The CDR3 runs 15 residues. Trimming cost V 4 bases and J 1 base; bases outside gene matches: 5. The sequence derives from a male donor with ankylosing spondylitis. This chain uses TRBV10-3 with TRBJ2-7; 9 positions match TRBD1. The sequencing sample was made of blood, either unsorted or a sorted T cell fraction (not recorded which). CDR3 amino acids: CAISAPGQGSYEQYF. For the CDR3, the DNA is TGTGCCATCAGTGCACCGGGACAGGGATCCTACGAGCAGTACTTC.